The 32 T cell receptor beta chains listed next were all sequenced from one sample in a study of T cells after posttransplantation cyclophosphamide. The table came from immunoSEQ multiplex PCR; TCRdb's copy has only in-frame clones and leaves some out. The table shows under 75,000 clones, with about 94% occurring only once. Sequencing input: PBMCs. The receptors were gathered from a woman in her twenties or thirties in good health and a related stem cell transplant donor.

This clone was recorded only once. This sequence joins TRBV2 and TRBJ1-1, with 7 bases aligning to TRBD1. V shed 0 bases, J shed 3 bases, and the junction held 7 bases outside the gene matches. Germline CDR1 is SNHLY and CDR2 is FYNNEI. The CDR3 loop spans 16 amino acids. Here the CDR3 reads CASSEAGRGPDTEAFF. The CDR3 DNA is TGTGCCAGCAGTGAAGCTGGGAGGGGGCCGGACACTGAAGCTTTCTTT.

The chain carries TRBV7-2 and TRBJ1-2; a possible D gene is TRBD1 (6 bases). Trimming took off 5 bases at V and 0 bases at J, with 25 bases between the two ends. Germline loops: CDR1 SGHTA, CDR2 FQGNSA. CDR3 length: 19 amino acids. CDR3 in DNA: TGTGCCAGCAGCAAACAGGGTCGACCCCTTGTCCAGACTAACTATGGCTACACCTTC. Translating it yields CASSKQGRPLVQTNYGYTF. Full variable domain (rest looked up from reference TRBV7-2 and TRBJ1-2): GAGVSQSPSNKVTEKGKDVELRCDPISGHTALYWYRQSLGQGLEFLIYFQGNSAPDKSGLPSDRFSAERTGGSVSTLTIQRTQQEDSAVYLCASSKQGRPLVQTNYGYTFGSGTRLTVV.

The chain couples TRBV6-1 to TRBJ1-6, with D tentatively TRBD1 (6 bases). Trimming removed 2 bases at V and 8 bases at J, with 13 bases between. The CDR3 consists of 15 residues. Looked up from germline, CDR1 is MNHNS and CDR2 is SASEGT. CDR3: CASSEYRAEDSPLHF. The CDR3 nucleotides are TGTGCCAGCAGTGAATACAGGGCTGAGGATTCACCCCTCCACTTT.

The V gene is TRBV5-1, the J gene TRBJ1-1; unclear D gene. The CDR3 is 14 amino acids. Trimming shortened V by 1 base and J by 0 bases, and 7 bases separated the two germline ends. CDR1 SGHRS and CDR2 YFSETQ come from the germline V gene. The CDR3 is CASSLSHMNTEAFF. CDR3 nucleotides: TGCGCCAGCAGCTTGAGTCACATGAACACTGAAGCTTTCTTT.

The genes are TRBV6-5 and TRBJ1-2; TRBD1 is a possible D gene (5 bases). The CDR3 runs 13 residues. Per germline, CDR1 MNHEY and CDR2 SVGAGI. The V end lost 2 bases, the J end lost 4 bases, and 8 bases lay between the germline ends. CDR3 bases: TGTGCCAGCAGTTACGGGGCCGTCTATGGCTACACCTTC. Protein sequence: CASSYGAVYGYTF.

This chain joins TRBV11-2 and TRBJ2-1; 7 bases are shared with TRBD1. This CDR3 region has 15 residues. Per germline, CDR1 SGHAT and CDR2 FQNNGV. The trim removed 4 bases at V and 2 bases at J, leaving 5 bases unmatched. DNA for the CDR3: TGTGCCAGCAGCTCCGGGACAGTCGCCTACAATGAGCAGTTCTTC. This codes for CASSSGTVAYNEQFF.

This clone appeared once. V usage is TRBV7-9 and J usage is TRBJ1-4, with a tentative D call TRBD1 (6 bases). The CDR3 is 16 amino acids. The V gene lost 2 bases and the J gene lost 2 bases, with 12 bases spanning the gap. Germline V gene lookup returns CDR1 SEHNR and CDR2 FQNEAQ (reference sequence). CDR3 in amino acids: CASSLRGALTNEKLFF. CDR3 nucleotide sequence: TGTGCCAGCAGCTTACGGGGGGCGCTGACTAATGAAAAACTGTTTTTT.

This clone has a single count. This rearrangement joins TRBV5-1 to TRBJ2-2; D not certain. The CDR3 runs to 11 residues. Germline V gives CDR1 SGHRS, CDR2 YFSETQ. V dropped 9 bases and J dropped 6 bases, with 9 bases sitting between them. The CDR3 nucleotides read TGCGCCATCAGGAGATCCGGGGAGCTGTTTTTT. Translating it yields CAIRRSGELFF.

This chain joins TRBV7-2 and TRBJ1-1, with D tentatively TRBD1 (5 bases). CDR3 size: 14 residues. Trimming stripped 2 bases from V and 0 bases from J, with 7 bases between. The germline CDR1 and CDR2 sequences are SGHTA and FQGNSA. The CDR3 bases are TGTGCCAGCAGCTTATTAGGGGTGAACACTGAAGCTTTCTTT. Translated, it gives CASSLLGVNTEAFF.

The rearrangement links TRBV5-5 to TRBJ2-7; D is possibly TRBD2 (6 bases). V was trimmed by 2 bases and J by 5 bases, leaving 14 bases between them. Germline V lookup: CDR1 SGHKS, CDR2 YYEKEE (reference sequence). This CDR3 is 14 amino acids long. The CDR3 DNA follows: TGTGCCAGCAGCTTTCGGACTACGATGGACGAGCAGTACTTC. Its protein product is CASSFRTTMDEQYF. Together with reference TRBV5-5 and TRBJ2-7, the CDR3 gives the full variable domain: DAGVTQSPTHLIKTRGQQVTLRCSPISGHKSVSWYQQVLGQGPQFIFQYYEKEERGRGNFPDRFSARQFPNYSSELNVNALLLGDSALYLCASSFRTTMDEQYFGPGTRLTVT.

The chain couples TRBV19 to TRBJ1-4, with D maybe TRBD1 (5 bases). V lost 3 bases and J 10 bases, leaving 6 bases between the germline ends. Germline CDR1 LNHDA, CDR2 SQIVND (reference sequence). The CDR3 totals 11 residues. The CDR3: CASSIQGKLFF. The CDR3 DNA is TGTGCCAGTAGTATTCAGGGAAAACTGTTTTTT.

This chain joins TRBV6-1 and TRBJ2-1; 13 nucleotides line up with TRBD2. This CDR3 spans 15 amino acids. Per germline, CDR1 MNHNS and CDR2 SASEGT. J was trimmed by 6 bases and V by 7 bases; bases with no gene match: 6. Here the CDR3 DNA reads TGTGCCAGCAAAGCCGGACTAGCGGGGGTCAATGAGCAGTTCTTC. It translates to CASKAGLAGVNEQFF.

This sequence joins TRBV6-6 and TRBJ2-7; D is perhaps TRBD1 or TRBD2 (5 bases each). Trimming cost V 5 bases and J 1 base, with 6 bases left between them. Germline loops: CDR1 MNHNY, CDR2 SVGAGI (reference sequence). The CDR3 totals 12 residues. The CDR3 protein is CASSGGSYEQYF. The CDR3 DNA is TGTGCCAGCAGTGGGGGTTCCTACGAGCAGTACTTC.

The chain links TRBV12-5 to TRBJ2-3, with 11 bases lining up with TRBD2. The CDR3 sequence is 17 residues long. With 6 bases clipped from V and 2 bases from J, the junction kept 10 bases outside the gene matches. Germline CDR1 is LGHNT and CDR2 is FRNRAP. The CDR3 sequence is CASGPRRLAGFTDTQYF. The CDR3, as DNA: TGTGCTAGTGGACCCCGACGACTAGCGGGGTTCACAGATACGCAGTATTTT.

The chain has TRBV27 and TRBJ1-6; D is possibly TRBD1 (6 bases). The V and J ends lost 5 bases and 3 bases respectively, with 14 bases between them. Germline-derived CDR1 and CDR2 are MNHEY and SMNVEV (reference sequence). This CDR3 comprises 16 residues. The DNA of the CDR3 is TGTGCCAGCAGTGGGGCCAGGGGCCTCTATAATTCACCCCTCCACTTT. Protein product: CASSGARGLYNSPLHF.

The chain combines TRBV5-4 with TRBJ1-2; the match to TRBD1 covers 10 bases. Trimming cost V 5 bases and J 4 bases; bases outside gene matches: 2. This CDR3 spans 13 amino acids. Germline loops: CDR1 SGHNT, CDR2 YYREEE (reference sequence). The chain's CDR3 is CASRRTGGYGYTF. The DNA of the CDR3 is TGTGCCAGCAGACGGACAGGGGGCTATGGCTACACCTTC.

The rearrangement uses TRBV7-2 and TRBJ2-3, with D perhaps assigned TRBD1 or TRBD2 (6 bases each). Looked up from germline, CDR1 is SGHTA and CDR2 is FQGNSA. This CDR3 contains 15 residues. Trimming cost V 5 bases and J 4 bases, with 16 bases left between them. CDR3 bases: TGTGCCAGCAGCCCACCCGGGGGCGGTGCAGATACGCAGTATTTT. Amino acid sequence: CASSPPGGGADTQYF.

The chain is built from TRBV18 and TRBJ1-2, with D unclear. The CDR3 covers 15 residues. Trimming shortened V by 3 bases and J by 5 bases, and 16 bases separated the two germline ends. In germline, CDR1 is KGHSH, CDR2 LQKENI. The CDR3 region has the DNA TGTGCCAGCTCACCTTCGAGGGAAGGGTTGTATGGCTACACCTTC. Its translation is CASSPSREGLYGYTF.

The chain employs TRBV30 and TRBJ1-3; no clear D gene. V dropped 5 bases and J dropped 1 base, with 12 bases sitting between them. Germline lookup yields CDR1 GTSNPN and CDR2 SVGIG (reference sequence). There are 14 residues in the CDR3. The chain's CDR3 is CAWGPGSSGNTIYF. The DNA of the CDR3 is TGTGCCTGGGGGCCGGGATCGTCTGGAAACACCATATATTTT.

V gene TRBV7-9 combines with J gene TRBJ1-2; weak D call: TRBD1 (6 bases). CDR3 size: 15 residues. V shed 5 bases and J shed 0 bases, with 13 bases lying between them. Germline loops: CDR1 SEHNR, CDR2 FQNEAQ (reference sequence). CDR3 DNA: TGTGCCAGCAGCCCCGGGGGGGGGCCTAACTATGGCTACACCTTC. It translates to CASSPGGGPNYGYTF.

This chain connects TRBV27 to TRBJ2-3; D gene unclear. Trimming left V 0 bases short and J 2 bases short, with 9 bases between. This CDR3 is 15 amino acids long. In germline, CDR1 is MNHEY, CDR2 SMNVEV (reference sequence). The CDR3 loop reads CASSLSGSYTDTQYF. In nucleotides, the CDR3 is TGTGCCAGCAGTTTATCGGGCAGCTACACAGATACGCAGTATTTT.

This chain connects TRBV10-3 to TRBJ2-1; D is perhaps TRBD1 or TRBD2 (6 bases each). The CDR3 sequence is 13 residues long. Germline assignment: CDR1 ENHRY and CDR2 SYGVKD. The germline V and J ends were trimmed by 8 bases and 8 bases, with 16 bases remaining between them. The CDR3 DNA reads TGTGCCATCGGGGGGCCCCTAGGGGATGAGCAGTTCTTC. It codes for CAIGGPLGDEQFF.

The table lists this clone with a count of one. The genes are TRBV7-2 and TRBJ2-7; no firm D call. The germline V gene has CDR1 SGHTA and CDR2 FQGNSA. Trimming stripped 3 bases from V and 2 bases from J, with 11 bases between. The CDR3 has 14 residues. The CDR3 here is CASSFPGEAYEQYF. In DNA form, the CDR3 reads TGTGCCAGCAGCTTCCCAGGCGAAGCCTACGAGCAGTACTTC.

The chain uses TRBV6-1 and TRBJ2-5, with 8 positions matching TRBD2. The germline V gene encodes CDR1 MNHNS and CDR2 SASEGT. The CDR3 spans 12 residues. V lost 6 bases and J lost 10; bases outside the gene matches: 7. The CDR3 loop is CASRRTSLDQYF. In DNA, the CDR3 is TGTGCCAGCAGAAGGACTAGCTTAGACCAGTACTTC.

The genes are TRBV29-1 and TRBJ1-3, with a possible D match to TRBD1 (5 bases). The V and J ends lost 4 bases and 0 bases respectively, with 13 bases between them. This CDR3 has 15 residues. CDR1 is SQVTM, CDR2 ANQGSEA, per germline. The CDR3 DNA is TGCAGCGTTGGTCAGGGACTGAACTCTGGAAACACCATATATTTT. Protein product: CSVGQGLNSGNTIYF. The complete variable domain, with remaining parts taken from reference TRBV29-1 and TRBJ1-3, reads SAVISQKPSRDICQRGTSLTIQCQVDSQVTMMFWYRQQPGQSLTLIATANQGSEATYESGFVIDKFPISRPNLTFSTLTVSNMSPEDSSIYLCSVGQGLNSGNTIYFGEGSWLTVV.

This clone was detected only a few times. The chain is built from TRBV7-8 and TRBJ1-1, with 10 bases that match TRBD1. The germline gives CDR1 SGHVS, CDR2 FQNEAQ. Trimming removed 5 bases from V and 1 base from J; junction bases left unmatched: 7. The length of the CDR3 is 16 residues. As DNA, the CDR3 is TGTGCCAGCAGCCTCCGGGACAGGGGATCGAACACTGAAGCTTTCTTT. Translation gives CASSLRDRGSNTEAFF.

This chain uses TRBV5-1 with TRBJ1-1; D remains ambiguous. Germline V gene lookup returns CDR1 SGHRS and CDR2 YFSETQ. CDR3 length: 15 residues. V lost 1 base and J 1 base, leaving 11 bases between the germline ends. The CDR3 protein is CASSLMGGQNTEAFF. In nucleotides, the CDR3 is TGCGCCAGCAGCTTGATGGGCGGGCAGAACACTGAAGCTTTCTTT.

The V and J genes are TRBV5-6 and TRBJ1-2, with D perhaps TRBD1 (5 bases). V was cut by 4 bases and J by 8 bases, with 15 bases left in between. Germline V gene data show CDR1 as SGHDT and CDR2 as YYEEEE. The CDR3 runs to 13 residues. Here the CDR3 DNA reads TGTGCCAGCAGCCTCATCGGGGCAGGAGGCTACACCTTC. Amino acids: CASSLIGAGGYTF.

This chain joins TRBV5-4 and TRBJ1-2; a possible D gene is TRBD1 (6 bases). Germline V gene data show CDR1 as SGHNT and CDR2 as YYREEE (reference sequence). This CDR3 comprises 16 residues. Trimming removed 1 base from V and 0 bases from J, with 13 bases in between. CDR3 sequence reads: CASSLFRGASNYGYTF. CDR3 in DNA: TGTGCCAGCAGCTTGTTCAGGGGCGCTTCTAACTATGGCTACACCTTC.

This clone was counted a single time. The chain combines TRBV4-2 with TRBJ2-1; D is unclear. Germline V gene lookup returns CDR1 LGHNA and CDR2 YNFKEQ. V was shortened by 0 bases and J by 7 bases, with 7 bases between the two germline ends. This CDR3 spans 13 amino acids. CDR3: CASSQESGNEQFF. CDR3 DNA sequence: TGTGCCAGCAGCCAAGAGAGTGGGAATGAGCAGTTCTTC.

V usage is TRBV4-1 and J usage is TRBJ1-2; a possible D gene is TRBD1 (5 bases). The V end lost 3 bases, the J end lost 2 bases, and 19 bases lay between the germline ends. The germline CDR1 and CDR2 sequences are MGHRA and YSYEKL. This CDR3 has 17 amino acids. The CDR3 region is CASSHPGRTRPNYGYTF. The CDR3 DNA sequence: TGCGCCAGCAGCCACCCGGGACGGACCCGTCCAAACTATGGCTACACCTTC.

The chain joins TRBV14 to TRBJ2-1; 9 bases agree with TRBD1. The CDR3 sequence is 18 residues long. Germline CDR1 reads SGHDN; CDR2 reads FVKESK. V lost 2 bases to trimming and J lost 4 bases; unmatched junction nucleotides: 12. CDR3 bases: TGTGCCAGCAGCCAACCGACCCGGGGACAGGGCCCATACAATGAGCAGTTCTTC. Its translation: CASSQPTRGQGPYNEQFF.